Sequencing of this TCR beta chain was carried out in a study of post-analysis software for immune sequencing data. The TCR beta cDNA libraries carried unique molecular identifiers. In TCRdb, the PCR reads were re-called with MiXCR into one record per CDR3 protein. Of 160,000 or so distinct CDR3 sequences in the sample, under 40% were seen once. Germline CDR1 SNHLY, CDR2 FYNNEI. The V end was cut by 6 bases, the J end by 2 bases, with 18 bases between. The CDR3 is 16 amino acids. The chain couples TRBV2 to TRBJ2-3, with a possible D match to TRBD2 (7 bases). This receptor was obtained from a girl under 18 with multiple sclerosis. The sequencing used blood, collected after autologous hematopoietic stem cell transplantation. The CDR3 loop is CASRALGGGTTDTQYF. The CDR3 DNA sequence: TGTGCCAGCAGGGCCCTGGGGGGGGGCACCACAGATACGCAGTATTTT.